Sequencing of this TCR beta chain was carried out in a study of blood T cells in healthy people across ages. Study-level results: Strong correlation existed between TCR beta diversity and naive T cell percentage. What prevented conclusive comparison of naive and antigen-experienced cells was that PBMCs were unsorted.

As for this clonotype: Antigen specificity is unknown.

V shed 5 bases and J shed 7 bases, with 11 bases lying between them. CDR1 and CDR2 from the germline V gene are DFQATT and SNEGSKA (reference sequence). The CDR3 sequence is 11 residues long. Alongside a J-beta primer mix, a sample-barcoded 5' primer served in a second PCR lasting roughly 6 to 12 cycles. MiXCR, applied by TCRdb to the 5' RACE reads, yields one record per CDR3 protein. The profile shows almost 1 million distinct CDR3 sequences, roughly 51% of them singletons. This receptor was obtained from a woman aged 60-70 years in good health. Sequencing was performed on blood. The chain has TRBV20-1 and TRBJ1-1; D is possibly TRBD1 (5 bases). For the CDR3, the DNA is TGCAGTGCTGGACGGACATTTGAAGCTTTCTTT. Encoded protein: CSAGRTFEAFF.